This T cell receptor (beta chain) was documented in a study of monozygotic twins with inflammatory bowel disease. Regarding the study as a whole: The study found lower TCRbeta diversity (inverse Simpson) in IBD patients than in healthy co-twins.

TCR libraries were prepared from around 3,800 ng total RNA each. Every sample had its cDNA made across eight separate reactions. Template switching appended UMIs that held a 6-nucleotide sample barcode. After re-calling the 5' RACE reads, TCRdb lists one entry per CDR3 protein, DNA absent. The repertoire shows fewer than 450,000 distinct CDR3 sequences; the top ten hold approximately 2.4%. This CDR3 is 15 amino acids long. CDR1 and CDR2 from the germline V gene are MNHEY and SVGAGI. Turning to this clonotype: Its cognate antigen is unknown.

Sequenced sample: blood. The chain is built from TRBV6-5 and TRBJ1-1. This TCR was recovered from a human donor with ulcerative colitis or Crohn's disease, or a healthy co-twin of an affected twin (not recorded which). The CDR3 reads CASSYSRVGIEKAFF.